This TCR beta chain comes out of a study of shared clonotypes between healthy human individuals. V dropped 10 bases and J dropped 0 bases, with 12 bases sitting between them. CDR3 length: 14 residues. Germline assignment: CDR1 ENHRY and CDR2 SYGVKD. The data were produced by immunoSEQ multiplex PCR, yet TCRdb's version contains in-frame clones alone and is incomplete. The table has 1,500,000 or so clones, roughly 96% seen once; the top ten hold approximately 1.1%. The TCR comes from a man aged 25 to 45 in good health. J is TRBJ2-2 and V is TRBV10-3, with D tentatively TRBD2 (6 bases). The sample taken for sequencing was naive CD4+ T cells sorted from blood. Indicated subset: CD45RA+ positively selected. The CDR3 bases are TGTGCCACCCAGGGACTGGCGAACACCGGGGAGCTGTTTTTT. Its protein is CATQGLANTGELFF.